The next 12 T cell receptor beta chains were all read from a single sample in a study of CD8+ T cells in alopecia areata. RNA was extracted and reverse transcribed into cDNA as the sequencing template. The data were produced by immunoSEQ multiplex PCR, yet TCRdb's version contains in-frame clones alone and is incomplete. The sample comprises about 250,000 clones, roughly 69% of which are singletons, and around 1.2% rests with the top ten. The material was CD4+ T cells sorted from blood, obtained at week 0. The receptor source for this set is a human donor with alopecia areata.

V usage is TRBV6-1 and J usage is TRBJ1-1, with D unresolved. CDR3 length equals 10 residues. V lost 1 base, J lost 10 bases, and 4 bases lay in between. Germline assignment: CDR1 MNHNS and CDR2 SASEGT. The CDR3 DNA reads TGTGCCAGCAGTGAAGGGACAGCTTTCTTT. Amino acid sequence: CASSEGTAFF.

This clone came up many times. This chain links TRBV7-2 with TRBJ1-1, with 9 bases lining up with TRBD1. From germline, CDR1 is SGHTA and CDR2 FQGNSA. The CDR3 is made up of 13 amino acids. V dropped 5 bases and J dropped 11; count of bases not matched to a gene: 9. The CDR3 DNA sequence: TGTGCCAGCAGCACGTACCTACAGGGGGCGGCTTTCTTT. This sequence encodes CASSTYLQGAAFF.

The chain recombines TRBV20-1 with TRBJ2-3, with 7 bases aligning to TRBD1. The CDR3 contains 11 residues. Germline V gene lookup returns CDR1 DFQATT and CDR2 SNEGSKA (reference sequence). With 6 bases clipped from V and 6 bases from J, the junction kept 3 bases outside the gene matches. The CDR3 is CSAPTGDTQYF. In DNA, the CDR3 is TGCAGTGCGCCGACAGGGGATACGCAGTATTTT.

This chain links TRBV5-1 with TRBJ2-4, with no clear D. The CDR3 has 15 residues. V was trimmed by 4 bases and J by 0 bases, leaving 11 bases between them. Germline V lookup: CDR1 SGHRS, CDR2 YFSETQ. CDR3 nucleotide sequence: TGCGCCAGCAGCAGATCGGAACTAGCCAAAAACATTCAGTACTTC. It translates to CASSRSELAKNIQYF.

The chain has TRBV29-1 and TRBJ2-5; 12 bases are a match to TRBD2. After removal of 3 bases from V and 3 bases from J, the junction contained 8 bases not matched to a gene. Per germline, CDR1 SQVTM and CDR2 ANQGSEA. The CDR3 has 16 amino acids. The CDR3 reads CSVDGLAGSRKETQYF. The CDR3 DNA follows: TGCAGCGTTGATGGACTAGCGGGGTCCCGGAAAGAGACCCAGTACTTC.

The rearrangement joins TRBV5-1 to TRBJ2-3, with a weak D call TRBD1 (5 bases). CDR1 is SGHRS and CDR2 is YFSETQ in the germline V gene. V lost 0 bases to trimming and J lost 2 bases, with 7 bases between them. This CDR3 contains 14 residues. The CDR3 protein is CASSLDRYTDTQYF. In DNA form, the CDR3 reads TGCGCCAGCAGCTTGGACAGGTACACAGATACGCAGTATTTT.

The V gene is TRBV20-1, the J gene TRBJ2-1, with TRBD2 as a possible D gene (5 bases). Per germline, CDR1 DFQATT and CDR2 SNEGSKA (reference sequence). The CDR3 consists of 11 residues. Deletions cut 6 bases from V and 3 bases from J, with 6 bases between. The CDR3 sequence: CSAADYNEQFF. The CDR3 DNA reads as TGCAGTGCAGCGGACTACAATGAGCAGTTCTTC.

This clone was found a few times. This rearrangement joins TRBV7-2 to TRBJ2-5; 9 nucleotides agree with TRBD2. Germline V lookup: CDR1 SGHTA, CDR2 FQGNSA. The junction had 5 bases not matched to a gene; V was cut back by 2 bases and J by 4 bases. This CDR3 region has 15 residues. CDR3 bases: TGTGCCAGCAGCTTACCGCGGGGGGGCTTAGAGACCCAGTACTTC. This gives the protein CASSLPRGGLETQYF.

This sequence joins TRBV5-1 and TRBJ1-6; D remains ambiguous. Trimming took 4 bases from V and 1 from J, leaving 15 bases between them. Per germline, CDR1 SGHRS and CDR2 YFSETQ. This CDR3 spans 17 amino acids. CDR3 DNA sequence: TGCGCCAGCAGCCCGGACCCCACGGGATCCTATAATTCACCCCTCCACTTT. It is translated as CASSPDPTGSYNSPLHF.

The V gene is TRBV29-1, the J gene TRBJ2-3, with D perhaps matching TRBD2 (6 bases). Trimming removed 4 bases from V and 0 bases from J, with 11 bases in between. This CDR3 has 14 residues. Germline CDR1 and CDR2: SQVTM and ANQGSEA. The chain's CDR3 is CSVGGGTSTDTQYF. For the CDR3, the DNA is TGCAGCGTTGGAGGCGGGACCAGCACAGATACGCAGTATTTT.

This clone was found once. Germline and junction disagree at one end, which may indicate a read error. The chain couples TRBV7-7 to TRBJ2-5; 7 positions agree with TRBD2. CDR1 SSHAT and CDR2 FNYEAQ come from the germline V gene (reference sequence). This CDR3 has 15 residues. DNA of the CDR3: TGTGCTAGCAGCTTACGGGGAGGGGCCGAGGAGACCCAGTACTTC. It yields the protein CASSLRGGAEETQYF.

This clone has only a few counts. This chain uses TRBV2 with TRBJ2-3; D tentatively reads TRBD1 or TRBD2 (5 bases each). V lost 6 bases, J lost 6 bases, and 16 bases lay in between. The CDR3 runs to 14 residues. The germline gives CDR1 SNHLY, CDR2 FYNNEI. CDR3 bases: TGTGCCAGCAGAGACCAAGACGGGGCGGATACGCAGTATTTT. Translation: CASRDQDGADTQYF. The full variable domain, rest sourced from reference TRBV2 and TRBJ2-3, is EPEVTQTPSHQVTQMGQEVILRCVPISNHLYFYWYRQILGQKVEFLVSFYNNEISEKSEIFDDQFSVERPDGSNFTLKIRSTKLEDSAMYFCASRDQDGADTQYFGPGTRLTVL.